The present entry profiles one TCR beta chain with its context. The sample comes from a study of cytomegalovirus exposure and HLA in healthy donors. V lost 5 bases, J lost 6 bases, and 19 bases lay in between. The germline V gene encodes CDR1 LNHNV and CDR2 YYDKDF (reference sequence). The CDR3 is 15 residues long. Amplification used 60 Vbeta primers and 13 Jbeta primers. Repertoires were generated with immunoSEQ multiplex PCR, while TCRdb's copy carries only in-frame clones and drops some. The sample shows 100,000 to 150,000 clones, roughly four fifths of them seen only once. Sequenced input: PBMCs. This TCR was sampled from a woman in her sixties or seventies in good health and CMV-seronegative. V usage is TRBV15 and J usage is TRBJ1-2, with a tentative D call TRBD1 (6 bases). In nucleotides, the CDR3 is TGTGCCACCAGCGGTCCTCAGGGGTTATGGAATGGCTACACCTTC. This gives the protein CATSGPQGLWNGYTF.